This entry lists 23 T cell receptor beta chains sequenced from one sample in a study of blood T cell repertoires in COVID-19. The protocol was immunoSEQ multiplex PCR, while the TCRdb copy is restricted to in-frame clones and leaves out a portion. The repertoire has 150,000 to 200,000 clones, just under 90% of them found once; the top ten carry around 13%. The sample comprised peripheral blood. These receptors came from a woman aged 70-85 years with COVID-19, enrolled during active disease.

The chain is built from TRBV2 and TRBJ2-2; 12 bases line up with TRBD2. Germline CDR1 reads SNHLY; CDR2 reads FYNNEI. This CDR3 region has 15 residues. Trimming took 6 bases from V and 7 from J; bases not matched to a gene: 6. CDR3 sequence (DNA): TGTGCCAGCAGAGGAGGACTAGCGGGAATCGGGGAGCTGTTTTTT. Translated, it gives CASRGGLAGIGELFF.

The chain has TRBV19 and TRBJ2-5, with 11 bases that match TRBD1. With 5 bases clipped from V and 2 bases from J, the junction kept 4 bases outside the gene matches. Looked up from germline, CDR1 is LNHDA and CDR2 is SQIVND (reference sequence). The CDR3 is made up of 15 amino acids. The CDR3 DNA is TGTGCCAGTAGTGCCGGGACAGGGGGACAAGAGACCCAGTACTTC. This sequence encodes CASSAGTGGQETQYF.

V and J are TRBV2 and TRBJ2-7; no clear D. Per germline, CDR1 SNHLY and CDR2 FYNNEI. CDR3 length: 12 amino acids. The V end lost 5 bases, the J end lost 2 bases, and 7 bases lay between the germline ends. Here the CDR3 reads CASSFETYEQYF. For the CDR3, the DNA is TGTGCCAGCAGTTTTGAGACCTACGAGCAGTACTTC.

The gene calls are TRBV20-1 and TRBJ2-1; the D is unclear. Trimming pared 6 bases from V and 10 bases from J, leaving 4 bases between. The CDR3 spans 8 residues. Germline V CDR1 and CDR2: DFQATT, SNEGSKA (reference sequence). CDR3 sequence: CSAGEQFF. The CDR3 coding sequence is TGCAGTGCGGGCGAGCAGTTCTTC.

The J gene is TRBJ1-1, the V gene TRBV18; D remains ambiguous. Germline-derived CDR1 and CDR2 are KGHSH and LQKENI. This CDR3 comprises 15 residues. Trimming cost V 4 bases and J 0 bases, with 12 bases left between them. CDR3 in amino acids: CASSLFQVVNTEAFF. The CDR3, as DNA: TGTGCCAGCTCACTTTTCCAGGTAGTGAACACTGAAGCTTTCTTT.

The rearrangement uses TRBV9 and TRBJ2-7; TRBD2 agrees at 11 bases. This CDR3 has 14 residues. V gave up 4 bases and J gave up 2 bases; unmatched junction bases: 2. Germline CDR1 and CDR2: SGDLS and YYNGEE. The CDR3 bases are TGTGCCAGCAGCCCTAGCGGGGGGACCTACGAGCAGTACTTC. Amino acid sequence: CASSPSGGTYEQYF.

The chain is built from TRBV20-1 and TRBJ2-7, with D unclear. The CDR3 consists of 11 residues. Trimming shortened V by 3 bases and J by 5 bases, and 8 bases separated the two germline ends. CDR1 and CDR2 (germline): DFQATT, SNEGSKA (reference sequence). This CDR3 reads CSARASHEQYF. CDR3 DNA: TGCAGTGCTAGGGCATCCCACGAGCAGTACTTC.

The CDR3 loop reads CAWSVLHNYGYTF. CDR3 nucleotides: TGTGCCTGGAGTGTACTACATAACTATGGCTACACCTTC. The chain employs TRBV30 and TRBJ1-2; D ambiguous. This CDR3 has 13 amino acids. V lost 0 bases, J lost 1 base, and 6 bases lay in between. The germline gives CDR1 GTSNPN, CDR2 SVGIG (reference sequence).

This chain links TRBV5-4 with TRBJ2-7, with D possibly being TRBD2 (6 bases). Germline V gene lookup returns CDR1 SGHNT and CDR2 YYREEE (reference sequence). Deletions cut 5 bases from V and 9 bases from J, with 24 bases between. The CDR3 has 15 amino acids. DNA of the CDR3: TGTGCCAGCAGACCAGCACTAGCTTCCCACGGGGGGCAGTACTTC. This codes for CASRPALASHGGQYF.

Only one count was recorded for this clone. The chain couples TRBV7-2 to TRBJ1-2; 8 nucleotides line up with TRBD1. J gave up 3 bases and V 3 bases, and 3 bases lay outside the gene matches. CDR1 is SGHTA and CDR2 is FQGNSA in the germline V gene. The CDR3 has 14 residues. CDR3 in DNA: TGTGCCAGCAGCTTGGGGACAGGTGACTATGGCTACACCTTC. Translation gives CASSLGTGDYGYTF.

V gene TRBV5-1 combines with J gene TRBJ2-1, with 13 bases lining up with TRBD2. The trim removed 3 bases at V and 9 bases at J, leaving 12 bases unmatched. This CDR3 has 17 residues. The germline V gene encodes CDR1 SGHRS and CDR2 YFSETQ. CDR3: CASSSLTGTSGISEQFF. CDR3 bases: TGCGCCAGCAGCTCCCTCACCGGGACTAGCGGGATATCTGAGCAGTTCTTC.

The rearrangement joins TRBV6-1 to TRBJ2-7; 8 positions match TRBD1. Germline loops: CDR1 MNHNS, CDR2 SASEGT. This CDR3 is 15 amino acids long. Losses at the gene ends were 2 bases for V and 6 bases for J; bases not matched to a gene: 9. The CDR3 here is CASSELDRGGGEQYF. For the CDR3, the DNA is TGTGCCAGCAGTGAATTAGACAGGGGAGGAGGCGAGCAGTACTTC.

The chain links TRBV7-9 to TRBJ2-3; D is perhaps TRBD2 (6 bases). The germline V gene encodes CDR1 SEHNR and CDR2 FQNEAQ (reference sequence). The CDR3 runs 17 residues. V gave up 6 bases and J gave up 2 bases, with 21 bases separating them. CDR3 DNA sequence: TGTGCCAGCAGAATAGGCCCCGGCACTAGCCACACAGATACGCAGTATTTT. Its protein product is CASRIGPGTSHTDTQYF.

The chain uses TRBV4-1 and TRBJ2-7; 8 bases fit TRBD2. The ends lost 1 base at V and 3 bases at J; junction bases unmatched: 8. This CDR3 spans 16 amino acids. The germline gives CDR1 MGHRA, CDR2 YSYEKL. This CDR3 is CASSQAWSGSFYEQYF. CDR3 DNA sequence: TGCGCCAGCAGCCAAGCTTGGAGCGGGAGTTTCTACGAGCAGTACTTC.

In this sample, this clone turned up once. This chain uses TRBV11-3 with TRBJ2-5; weak D call: TRBD2 (6 bases). This CDR3 spans 15 amino acids. Germline values: CDR1 SGHNT, CDR2 YENEEA. V dropped 5 bases and J dropped 4 bases, with 17 bases sitting between them. For the CDR3, the DNA is TGTGCCAGCAGCGGAAAGGGACTGCCGGGAGAGACCCAGTACTTC. This translates into CASSGKGLPGETQYF.

V and J are TRBV29-1 and TRBJ2-2, with a weak D call TRBD1 (5 bases). Germline V gives CDR1 SQVTM, CDR2 ANQGSEA. Trimming took 4 bases from V and 2 from J, leaving 11 bases between them. CDR3 length equals 14 residues. The CDR3 loop is CSVAGQANTGELFF. The CDR3, as DNA: TGCAGCGTTGCAGGGCAGGCTAACACCGGGGAGCTGTTTTTT.

The CDR3 nucleotides read TGCGCCAGCAGTGAGTATCTGTTTAGCAATCAGCCCCAGCATTTT. It translates to CASSEYLFSNQPQHF. The V call is TRBV10-1, the J call TRBJ1-5; D ambiguous. The germline V gene encodes CDR1 WNHNN and CDR2 SYGVQD (reference sequence). The CDR3 extends over 15 amino acids. V was clipped by 1 base and J by 0 bases, with 7 bases between them.

This sequence joins TRBV2 and TRBJ2-3; 7 nucleotides agree with TRBD2. This CDR3 spans 13 amino acids. The V and J ends lost 8 bases and 6 bases, in that order; junction bases with no gene match: 8. Looked up from germline, CDR1 is SNHLY and CDR2 is FYNNEI. The CDR3 DNA reads as TGTGCCAGCCGGGCGGGAGAAGGTGATACGCAGTATTTT. Its translation: CASRAGEGDTQYF.

The rearrangement links TRBV27 to TRBJ2-2; perhaps TRBD2 as D (6 bases). The CDR3 loop spans 14 amino acids. CDR1 is MNHEY, CDR2 SMNVEV, per germline (reference sequence). V was clipped by 4 bases and J by 5 bases, with 11 bases between them. CDR3 sequence reads: CASSSQGGTGELFF. CDR3 nucleotide sequence: TGTGCCAGCAGTTCCCAGGGAGGAACCGGGGAGCTGTTTTTT.

The chain has TRBV3-1 (or the pseudogene TRBV3-2) and TRBJ1-5; 8 bases agree with TRBD1. The CDR3 is 14 amino acids. CDR1 LGHDT and CDR2 YNNKEL come from the germline V gene (reference sequence). V shed 1 base, J shed 4 bases, and the junction held 0 bases outside the gene matches. CDR3 sequence (DNA): TGTGCCAGCAGCCAAGGGACAGGGAATCAGCCCCAGCATTTT. The encoded protein is CASSQGTGNQPQHF.

V usage is TRBV3-1 (or the pseudogene TRBV3-2) and J usage is TRBJ2-7; D is unresolved. V was clipped by 1 base and J by 7 bases, with 11 bases between them. The CDR3 runs 13 residues. Germline V gives CDR1 LGHDT, CDR2 YNNKEL (reference sequence). DNA for the CDR3: TGTGCCAGCAGCCAAGCAACTCCCGGGGAGCAGTACTTC. Its protein is CASSQATPGEQYF.

V is TRBV6-5 and J is TRBJ2-2, with no clear D. Trimming took 2 bases from V and 5 from J, leaving 15 bases between them. Germline-derived CDR1 and CDR2 are MNHEY and SVGAGI. The CDR3 spans 16 residues. CDR3 sequence reads: CASSYAGQAMTGELFF. CDR3 coding DNA: TGTGCCAGCAGTTACGCTGGGCAGGCGATGACCGGGGAGCTGTTTTTT.

This chain joins TRBV4-1 and TRBJ2-7; 9 nucleotides line up with TRBD2. V dropped 4 bases and J dropped 0; count of bases not matched to a gene: 4. The CDR3 sequence is 15 residues long. The germline V gene encodes CDR1 MGHRA and CDR2 YSYEKL. CDR3 sequence: CASSLTSGSSYEQYF. DNA of the CDR3: TGCGCCAGCAGCCTGACTAGCGGTAGCTCCTACGAGCAGTACTTC.